Described below is a single TCR beta chain sequence and its context. The length of the CDR3 is 16 residues. Trimming at V came to 5 bases and at J to 4 bases, leaving 11 bases not matched to a gene. Germline CDR1 and CDR2: SGHDT and YYEEEE. The table came from immunoSEQ multiplex PCR; TCRdb's copy has only in-frame clones and leaves some out. The table shows about 480,000 clones, with around 85% occurring only once. The sample is drawn from a study of blood T cell repertoires in COVID-19. The overall study: Specimens from acute and convalescent COVID-19 originated in the United States, Italy and Spain.

The rearrangement links TRBV5-6 to TRBJ2-3; 9 nucleotides line up with TRBD1. Material: PBMCs or T cells enriched from blood (not recorded which). This TCR derives from a woman aged 55-75 years who had recovered from COVID-19. The CDR3: CASSTFGQGQADTQYF. The CDR3 region has the DNA TGTGCCAGCAGTACCTTCGGACAGGGGCAGGCAGATACGCAGTATTTT.